The T cell receptor (beta chain) under discussion was sequenced for a study of blood T cell repertoires in COVID-19 (TCRdb year 2020). Study-wide context: The collaborator samples originated in the United States, Italy and Spain and spanned the acute and convalescent phases of COVID-19. HLA class I and class II types, where available, came from metadata supplied by the sample provider rather than from assay-based typing. Subjects who had been exposed to COVID-19, were actively infected with it, or had recovered from it provided the deeply sampled blood TCRbeta repertoires that made up the dataset. Sample metadata almost always included a de-identified subject ID, COVID-19 status, age in years and sex. The samples were drawn from the first 160 participants of the ongoing ImmuneRACE study and from over 950 subjects provided by 6 global collaborators. The material from the prospective study consisted of cDNA or gDNA derived from T cells, B-cell-depleted T cells, or PBMCs. The repertoires were released in a freely available public database meant as a resource for research on the immune response to SARS-CoV-2. Points the paper makes about the study in general: How much clinical and demographic metadata was included differed by source and by participant, and the metadata was provided uncurated.

The immunoSEQ Assay, a bias-controlled multiplex PCR, was used to amplify TCRbeta CDR3 regions from genomic DNA. In the authors' own workflow: The number of nucleated cells in each sample was estimated by amplification of reference gene primers within the assay. To quantify the absolute abundance of each unique TCRbeta CDR3 rearrangement, sequence reads were collapsed and filtered. For each sample, productive Simpson clonality was calculated by taking the square root of Simpson's diversity index across productive rearrangements. The table comes from immuneACCESS by way of TCRdb, which keeps in-frame sequences with V and J called. Part of the clones is missing from these tables; in studies checked, under half for an unresolved V gene and the rest for unknown reasons. That table gives V, J and clone size, and the DNA gave D and trimming. Counted in this sample were around 170,000 clones; about 82% of them appeared once. The ten largest clones take up roughly 7% of the sample.

Collaborating institutions collected whole blood in K2EDTA tubes following their own protocols. For TCRbeta analysis, collaborators shipped samples as frozen whole blood, isolated PBMCs, or DNA extracted from either of those sample types. Trimming takes 8 bases off V and 2 bases off J; junction bases not matched to a gene: 24. CDR1 is given as MDHEN and CDR2 as SYDVKM, both from the germline V gene. Reading from cysteine to phenylalanine, the CDR3 counts 21 amino acids. The DNA shown is the 63-base CDR3, in frame from base 1. Comments on this clone: It has no known antigen specificity. Base qualities are not provided; no much larger clone lies one nucleotide away.

The chain couples TRBV28 to TRBJ2-1; the junction holds 10 bases that match TRBD2. This TCR came from a man aged 45-65 years with active or convalescent COVID-19. Source material: peripheral blood. The nucleotide sequence is TGTGCCAGCGGCCGTCCAGTTGCGGGGGGATCTAGCGGGAGCACCTACAATGAGCAGTTCTTC. Protein translation: CASGRPVAGGSSGSTYNEQFF. Extended through the reference TRBV28 and TRBJ2-1 proteins, this CDR3 yields the full variable domain: DVKVTQSSRYLVKRTGEKVFLECVQDMDHENMFWYRQDPGLGLRLIYFSYDVKMKEKGDIPEGYSVSREKKERFSLILESASTNQTSMYLCASGRPVAGGSSGSTYNEQFFGPGTRLTVL.